The clone carrying this TCR beta chain was recorded many times. The antigen is not known. Trimming removed 5 bases from V and 7 bases from J; junction bases left unmatched: 10. The length of the CDR3 is 15 residues. Building the TCR beta libraries relied on iRepertoire HTBI primers, and CDR3 regions underwent Arm-PCR. TCRdb used MiXCR to reprocess the multiplex PCR reads, holding one entry per CDR3 protein. The profile shows fewer than 350,000 distinct CDR3 sequences, approximately 20% of them singletons. These data are taken from a study of regulatory T cells in long-lasting Graves disease. At the level of the study: Graves' patients, newly diagnosed, had taken antithyroid drugs under 3 months. The study, taken as a whole, reports: Newly diagnosed patients shared about a thousand public clonotypes; persistent patients shared under 3,000.

Time point defined: newly diagnosed GD, antithyroid drugs for less than 3 months. PBMC-derived RNA was used for the TCR library. Each patient gave roughly 10 milliliters of EDTA-anticoagulated peripheral blood. The TCR was taken from a female donor with Graves disease. The chain recombines TRBV12-3 or TRBV12-4 with TRBJ2-1, with TRBD1 matching over 8 bases. This material consisted of peripheral blood mononuclear cells (PBMCs), taken at new diagnosis, from a patient treated with antithyroid drugs. The CDR3 nucleotides are TGTGCCAGCAGTGGACAGGGAACGGTTATAAATGAGCAGTTCTTC. Its translation is CASSGQGTVINEQFF.